The 3 T cell receptor beta chains in this list originate from one sample, sequenced in a study of T cell responses to AZD1222 COVID-19 vaccine. Repertoires were generated with immunoSEQ multiplex PCR, while TCRdb's copy carries only in-frame clones and drops some. Among roughly 190,000 clones, approximately 95% were seen once, and the ten largest hold 3% to 5%. The specimen was peripheral blood, collected on day 0 of AZD1222 vaccination. All receptors come from an adult in good health.

The gene calls are TRBV6-4 and TRBJ2-3, with 8 bases identical to TRBD1. CDR1 MRHNA and CDR2 SNTAGT come from the germline V gene. J was trimmed by 1 base and V by 4 bases; bases with no gene match: 4. The CDR3 runs 15 residues. CDR3 DNA sequence: TGTGCCAGCAGTGGAGGACAGGGAGGCACAGATACGCAGTATTTT. Its protein product is CASSGGQGGTDTQYF.

The chain joins TRBV2 to TRBJ1-2, with TRBD1 matching over 7 bases. This CDR3 region has 16 residues. Germline trimming cut 5 bases from V and 3 bases from J; bases unmatched to any gene: 12. Germline V lookup: CDR1 SNHLY, CDR2 FYNNEI. The CDR3 here is CASSTPQGVPYYGYTF. CDR3 bases: TGTGCCAGCAGTACCCCCCAGGGGGTTCCTTACTATGGCTACACCTTC.

The chain links TRBV3-1 (or the pseudogene TRBV3-2) to TRBJ2-7, with no clear D. Germline assignment: CDR1 LGHDT and CDR2 YNNKEL (reference sequence). V was clipped by 5 bases and J by 2 bases, with 7 bases between them. This CDR3 spans 12 amino acids. The CDR3: CASSLEAYEQYF. Here the CDR3 DNA reads TGTGCCAGCAGCTTGGAAGCCTACGAGCAGTACTTC.